Only one count was recorded for the clone carrying this T cell receptor (beta chain). Its specificity is unknown. This CDR3 region has 15 residues. Germline values: CDR1 SGDLS, CDR2 YYNGEE. V gave up 0 bases and J gave up 6 bases; unmatched junction bases: 6. Primers: 60 Vbeta forward and 13 Jbeta reverse. The data were produced by immunoSEQ multiplex PCR, yet TCRdb's version contains in-frame clones alone and is incomplete. In the table there are 200,000 to 250,000 clones, roughly three quarters of which are singletons. These data belong to a study of cytomegalovirus exposure and HLA in healthy donors. Study-wide results and caveats: V- and J-gene trimming in TCR beta was tied to a missense DCLRE1C variant by an analysis performed later. Of the V segments, some could not be distinguished, including TRBV6-2 and TRBV6-3, and were excluded.

This chain joins TRBV9 and TRBJ1-5; 7 nucleotides align to TRBD1. This receptor was identified in a man in his fifties or sixties in good health and CMV-seronegative. Sample: PBMCs. The CDR3: CASSVGGQRVQPQHF. The CDR3 region has the DNA TGTGCCAGCAGCGTAGGGGGACAGCGCGTTCAGCCCCAGCATTTT.